This TCR beta chain was sequenced for a study of shared clonotypes between healthy human individuals (dated by TCRdb to the early 2020s). About the study as a whole: The cohort included a few men and two women between 18 and 49 years of age. Leukapheresis yielded between about 0.9 and 9 billion PBMCs per donor. Different laboratories and diverse techniques were used to prepare libraries and sequence TCR repertoires, to increase sequencing depth and limit assay-specific biases. The study deeply sequenced blood TCR repertoires of five healthy adults to estimate repertoire size and the extent of clonotype sharing between individuals. Per donor, three plates each were used for CD4 naive and CD4 memory, two for CD8 naive, and one for CD8 memory. The research as a whole found: Sharing across a handful of donors was observed for roughly 5.4% of naive CD4, less than 4% of naive CD8, over 2% of memory CD4, and around 0.4% of memory CD8 clonotypes. Even with the large sequencing depth, rarefaction of the sorted-subset datasets indicated that sequencing was incomplete. Because the study included a small number of donors, the genetic and exposure-history diversity represented was limited. Based on pairwise subsampling, the degree of clonotype sharing among donors was expected to be affected by sequencing depth. Only blood was sampled, and tissue TCR repertoires likely differ from those in blood. Larger estimated clonotype richness was generally found for naive subsets than for memory subsets. Compared with non-shared clonotypes, clonotypes shared by all four sorted-subset donors had higher generation probabilities.

Comment on this clone: There is no known antigen for this receptor. No clone much larger than this one lies a single base away; base qualities are absent.

Using the deep immunoSEQ assay, multiplex PCR amplified TCR CDR3 regions from genomic DNA. Genomic DNA extracted from each cell subset was distributed evenly over all wells of several immunoSEQ 96-well plates, and each plate served as one replicate. For sorted subsets, each replicate PCR was loaded with 150 to 250 ng genomic DNA, equivalent to some 31,000 T cell genomes. Purified libraries were quantified with a Qubit 3.0 fluorometer, sized on a Bioanalyzer 2100, and re-quantified with the KAPA Library Quantification kit. Each immunoSEQ 96-well plate was sequenced on its own single-read 150-cycle Illumina NextSeq 550 flow cell. On the study's bioinformatics: Because the immunoSEQ output included only junctional sequences and no quality scores, the filtering could not be the same as the filtering used for full-length reads. To assign V/J genes and CDR3, sequences were annotated using PyIR, a Python wrapper for IgBLAST v1.9, with IMGT germline references. Reads were removed for weak V/J assignments (E-value above 1e-6), missing CDR3, stop codons, out-of-frame junctions, or ambiguous translated residues. V3J clonotypes were defined as sequences sharing the same inferred V gene, J gene, and CDR3 amino acid sequence. To compute the percentage overlap between repertoires, the number of shared unique clonotypes was divided by the size of the smaller repertoire. Richness of each repertoire was evaluated using RTK rarefaction, the Chao1 estimator, and Recon v2.1 estimates of unobserved clonotypes. Generation probabilities were computed with OLGA for all TCRbeta clonotypes obtained by the gDNA method from several donors. In TCRdb, the immuneACCESS table is reduced to in-frame sequences with V and J assigned. These tables do not hold every clone; where another copy was compared, an unresolved V gene accounts for under half, and the others remain unexplained. The D gene and trimming were derived from the DNA, and the V and J assignments and clone size from that table. Counted in this sample were around 2.5 million clones; more than 85% of them appeared once. The ten largest clones capture approximately 0.36% of the sample.

The donors were healthy, HIV-negative adults who had no recently reported acute infections or vaccinations. Every donor was a Caucasian adult residing in Nashville, Tennessee, USA. CD4+ T cells were enriched through magnetic negative selection, after which naive cells were positively selected on CD45RA and the remaining negative fraction served as the memory subset. Blood was collected by leukapheresis, and PBMCs were isolated by Ficoll-Histopaque density gradient centrifugation and then cryopreserved in liquid nitrogen vapor phase. Purity and quantity of every magnetically sorted T cell population were checked by analytical flow cytometry. Genomic DNA was isolated from each sorted fraction and quantified by UV absorbance on a Nanodrop 2000c. Relative to germline, V is 0 bases shorter and J is 4 bases shorter, with 13 bases between their ends. The CDR3 runs 15 residues from the cysteine to the phenylalanine. CDR3 DNA only is kept here, 45 bases in frame from base 1. For CDR1 and CDR2, the germline V gene lists SGHRS and YFSETQ.

This sequence was found in a man between 18 and 35 years old in good health. Some clones in this sample may be carry-over from other donors' samples. The sequenced sample consisted of naive CD4+ T cells from PBMCs. The cell subset or site label for this specimen denotes: CD45RA+ positively selected. The rearrangement combines TRBV5-1 with TRBJ2-5, with the D gene not clear enough to name. The DNA sequence follows: TGCGCCAGCAGCTTGGTTTATAGAGGCGGAGAGACCCAGTACTTC. Translated, this gives CASSLVYRGGETQYF.